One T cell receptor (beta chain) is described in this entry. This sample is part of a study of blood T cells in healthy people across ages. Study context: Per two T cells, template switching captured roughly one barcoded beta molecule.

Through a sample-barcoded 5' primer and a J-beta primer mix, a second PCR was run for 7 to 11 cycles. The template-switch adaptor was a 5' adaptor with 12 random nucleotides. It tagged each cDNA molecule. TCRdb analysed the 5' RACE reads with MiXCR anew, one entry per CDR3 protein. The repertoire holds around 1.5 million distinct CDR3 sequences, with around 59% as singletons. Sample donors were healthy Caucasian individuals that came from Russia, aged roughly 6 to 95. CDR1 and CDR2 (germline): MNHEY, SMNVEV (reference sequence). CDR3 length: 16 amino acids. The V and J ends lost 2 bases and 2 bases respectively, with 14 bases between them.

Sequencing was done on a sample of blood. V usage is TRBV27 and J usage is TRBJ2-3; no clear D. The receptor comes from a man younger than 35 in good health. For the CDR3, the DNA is TGTGCCAGCAGTTTAGCGCCGTCAGGCCACACAGATACGCAGTATTTT. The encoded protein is CASSLAPSGHTDTQYF.